This T cell receptor (beta chain) originates from a study of control samples from healthy donors and cancer patients. The repertoire was sequenced with immunoSEQ multiplex PCR; TCRdb's copy has only in-frame clones and lacks some. Counted here are 130,000 to 150,000 clones, about 85% occurring once; the ten biggest clones make up approximately 9.4%. V lost 2 bases and J lost 5, with 9 bases in between. This CDR3 comprises 13 residues. Germline V gene data show CDR1 as MGHRA and CDR2 as YSYEKL. V and J are TRBV4-1 and TRBJ2-5; D gene unclear. This clonotype was obtained from a woman in her 30s in good health. Input material: blood. The CDR3 loop reads CASSQIPPETQYF. DNA of the CDR3: TGCGCCAGCAGCCAAATACCCCCGGAGACCCAGTACTTC.